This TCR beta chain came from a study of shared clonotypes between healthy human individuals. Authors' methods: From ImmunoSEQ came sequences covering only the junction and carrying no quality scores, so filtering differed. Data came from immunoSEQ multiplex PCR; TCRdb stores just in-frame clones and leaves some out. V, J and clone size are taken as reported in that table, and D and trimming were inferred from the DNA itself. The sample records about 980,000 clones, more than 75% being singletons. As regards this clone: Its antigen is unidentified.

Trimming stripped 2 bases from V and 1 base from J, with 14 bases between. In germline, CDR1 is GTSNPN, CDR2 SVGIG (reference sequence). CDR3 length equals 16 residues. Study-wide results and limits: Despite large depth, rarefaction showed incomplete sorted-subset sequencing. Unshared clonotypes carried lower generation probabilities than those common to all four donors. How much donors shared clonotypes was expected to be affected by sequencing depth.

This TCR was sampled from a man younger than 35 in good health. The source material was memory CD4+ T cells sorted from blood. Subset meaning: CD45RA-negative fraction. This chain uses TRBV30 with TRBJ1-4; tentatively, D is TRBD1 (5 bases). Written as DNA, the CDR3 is TGTGCCTGGAGTATTTTGGCGGGGGTAACTAATGAAAAACTGTTTTTT. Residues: CAWSILAGVTNEKLFF.